This TCR beta chain stems from a study of shared clonotypes between healthy human individuals (dated by TCRdb to about 2020). Regarding the research as a whole: The cohort comprised a couple of women and a few men aged 18 to 49 years. For each donor, three plates each were used for CD4 naive and CD4 memory, two plates were used for CD8 naive, and one plate was used for CD8 memory. The study deeply sequenced blood TCR repertoires of about 5 healthy adults to estimate repertoire size and the extent of clonotype sharing between individuals. Libraries were prepared and TCR repertoires were sequenced by different laboratories using diverse techniques, in order to increase sequencing depth and limit assay-specific biases. Per donor, leukapheresis produced somewhere between about 0.9 and 9 billion PBMCs. Overall study results and their limits: Sampling was limited to blood, and TCR repertoires in tissue likely differ from TCR repertoires in blood. Sharing across several donors was observed for around 5% of naive CD4, under 4% of naive CD8, 2% to 2.5% of memory CD4, and over 0.3% of memory CD8 clonotypes. Incomplete sequencing was indicated by rarefaction of sorted-subset datasets, despite the large sequencing depth. Larger estimated clonotype richness was generally found for naive subsets than for memory subsets. Higher generation probabilities were observed for clonotypes shared by all four sorted-subset donors than for non-shared clonotypes. Pairwise subsampling led to the expectation that sequencing depth would affect the degree of clonotype sharing among donors. Because the study included only a small number of donors, the genetic and exposure-history diversity represented was limited.

Of note for this clone: The clone's antigen remains unknown. No base qualities exist here, and no much larger clone lies one base off it.

The donors were healthy, HIV-negative adults who had no recently reported acute infections or vaccinations. All donors were Caucasian adults living in Nashville, Tennessee, USA. CD4+ T cells were enriched by magnetic negative selection; naive cells were then positively selected on CD45RA, and the negative fraction formed the memory subset. Blood was collected by leukapheresis, and PBMCs were isolated by Ficoll-Histopaque density gradient centrifugation and then cryopreserved in liquid nitrogen vapor phase. Analytical flow cytometry was used to check the purity and quantity of every magnetically sorted T cell population. Genomic DNA was isolated from every sorted fraction and measured by UV absorbance on a Nanodrop 2000c. TCR CDR3 regions were amplified from genomic DNA by multiplex PCR using the deep immunoSEQ assay. Extracted genomic DNA from each cell subset was spread evenly across all wells of several immunoSEQ 96-well plates, with each plate serving as a replicate. Each replicate PCR for sorted subsets received about 180 ng genomic DNA, equal to 28,000 or so T cell genomes. Purified libraries were measured with a Qubit 3.0 fluorometer, size-checked on a Bioanalyzer 2100, and measured again with the KAPA Library Quantification kit. Each immunoSEQ 96-well plate was sequenced on its own single-read 150-cycle Illumina NextSeq 550 flow cell. For the original study's pipeline: The immunoSEQ output contained only junctional sequences without quality scores, so filtering could not match that applied to full-length reads. Sequences were annotated with PyIR, a Python wrapper for IgBLAST v1.9, and V/J genes and CDR3 were assigned using IMGT germline references. Any read was removed if the V/J assignment was weak (E-value above 1e-6), the CDR3 was missing, or the read contained stop codons, out-of-frame junctions, or ambiguous translated residues. V3J clonotypes were defined as sequences sharing the same inferred V gene, J gene, and CDR3 amino acid sequence. To compute the percentage overlap between repertoires, the number of shared unique clonotypes was divided by the size of the smaller repertoire. RTK rarefaction, the Chao1 estimator, and Recon v2.1 estimates of unobserved clonotypes were used to assess repertoire richness. OLGA was used to compute generation probabilities for all TCRbeta clonotypes that the gDNA method yielded from a handful of donors. TCRdb's version of the immuneACCESS table is confined to in-frame rearrangements and falls short of the full clone set. An unresolved V gene accounts for under half of the shortfall where checked; the remainder is of unknown origin. From that table come the V and J calls and clone size; the DNA was used to work out D and trimming. The sample data list 330,000 or so clones, and about 74% of these were observed just once. The leading ten clones occupy 9% to 12% of the sample.

The specimen sequenced was memory CD4+ T cells sorted from blood. Interpreted using the paper, the cell subset or site label stands for: CD45RA-negative fraction. The sequence was collected from a man aged 25-40 years in good health.

CDR3 sequence: CASSPRTGELEKLFF. The DNA reads TGTGCCAGCAGTCCACGGACAGGGGAGTTGGAAAAACTGTTTTTT. The V and J genes are TRBV25-1 and TRBJ1-4; 9 bases in between match TRBD1. V is pruned by 5 bases and J by 8 bases, leaving 9 bases of the junction without a gene match. The germline V gene supplies CDR1 MGHDK and CDR2 SYGVNS. From its cysteine to its phenylalanine, the CDR3 spans 15 amino acids. Of all the DNA, just the CDR3 is kept, 45 bases in frame from base 1. Outside the CDR3, residues come from the reference TRBV25-1 and TRBJ1-4 proteins, so the full variable domain is: EADIYQTPRYLVIGTGKKITLECSQTMGHDKMYWYQQDPGMELHLIHYSYGVNSTEKGDLSSESTVSRIRTEHFPLTLESARPSHTSQYLCASSPRTGELEKLFFGSGTQLSVL.